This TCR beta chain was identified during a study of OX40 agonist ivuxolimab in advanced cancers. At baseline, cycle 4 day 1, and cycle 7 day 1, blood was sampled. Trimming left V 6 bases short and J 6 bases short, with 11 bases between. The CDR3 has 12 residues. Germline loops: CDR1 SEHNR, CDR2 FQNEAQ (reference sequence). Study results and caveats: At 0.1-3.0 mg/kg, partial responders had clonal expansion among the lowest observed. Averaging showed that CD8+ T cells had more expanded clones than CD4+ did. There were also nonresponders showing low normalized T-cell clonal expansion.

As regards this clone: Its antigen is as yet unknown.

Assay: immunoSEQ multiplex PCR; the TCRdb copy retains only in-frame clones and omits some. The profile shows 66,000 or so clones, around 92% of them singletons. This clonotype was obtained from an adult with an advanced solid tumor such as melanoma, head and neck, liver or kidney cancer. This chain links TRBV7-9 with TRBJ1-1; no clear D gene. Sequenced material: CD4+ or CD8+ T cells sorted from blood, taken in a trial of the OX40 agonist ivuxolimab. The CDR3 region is CASRTGSPEAFF. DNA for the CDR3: TGTGCCAGCAGAACCGGGAGCCCTGAAGCTTTCTTT.